These 31 T cell receptor beta chains came from one sample sequenced in a study of blood T cell repertoires in COVID-19. The protocol was immunoSEQ multiplex PCR, while the TCRdb copy is restricted to in-frame clones and leaves out a portion. The sample lists about 260,000 clones, approximately 92% occurring once. The specimen was PBMCs or T cells enriched from blood (not recorded which). All receptors come from a woman aged 18-35 years who had recovered from COVID-19.

The chain recombines TRBV12-3 or TRBV12-4 with TRBJ2-3; the D gene is possibly TRBD1 (5 bases). This CDR3 spans 13 amino acids. The V and J ends lost 6 bases and 2 bases respectively, with 9 bases between them. CDR3 nucleotide sequence: TGTGCCAGCAGGCTCAGGGTCACAGATACGCAGTATTTT. It codes for CASRLRVTDTQYF.

This clone was picked up one time. The chain is built from TRBV5-1 and TRBJ1-5; 8 bases are a match to TRBD1. The V gene end was trimmed by 0 bases and the J gene end by 1 base; junction bases not matched to a gene: 9. This CDR3 has 18 amino acids. CDR1 and CDR2 from the germline V gene are SGHRS and YFSETQ. CDR3 DNA: TGCGCCAGCAGCTTGGCCCGGGACAGGAAAGAAAGCAATCAGCCCCAGCATTTT. Translation: CASSLARDRKESNQPQHF.

This chain joins TRBV11-2 and TRBJ2-3; D is perhaps TRBD2 (6 bases). CDR3 size: 16 residues. Per the germline V gene, CDR1 is SGHAT and CDR2 is FQNNGV. V shed 5 bases and J shed 6 bases, with 21 bases lying between them. CDR3 DNA sequence: TGTGCCAGCAGCCCCCACCCGGGACTCCGGTTGGATACGCAGTATTTT. This sequence encodes CASSPHPGLRLDTQYF.

This chain uses TRBV5-4 with TRBJ1-2; the D is unclear. V shed 0 bases and J shed 7 bases, with 13 bases lying between them. The CDR3 is 14 residues long. CDR1 and CDR2 from the germline V gene are SGHNT and YYREEE (reference sequence). CDR3 amino acids: CASSLVPGRGGYTF. The CDR3 nucleotides are TGTGCCAGCAGCTTGGTTCCGGGTCGGGGTGGCTACACCTTC.

This clone qualifies as large. This chain joins TRBV2 and TRBJ2-1; 10 bases align to TRBD2. Per the germline V gene, CDR1 is SNHLY and CDR2 is FYNNEI. CDR3 length equals 13 residues. The ends lost 9 bases at V and 8 bases at J; junction bases unmatched: 7. CDR3 sequence reads: CASEEAGGDEQFF. CDR3 coding DNA: TGTGCCAGTGAAGAAGCGGGGGGGGATGAGCAGTTCTTC.

This clone was observed a few times. The chain carries TRBV28 and TRBJ2-7, with 7 nucleotides matching TRBD1. The V segment lost 6 bases and the J segment 7 bases; nucleotides outside the gene matches: 15. Germline V gene data show CDR1 as MDHEN and CDR2 as SYDVKM. CDR3 length equals 15 residues. CDR3: CASSLPSTGPREQYF. CDR3 bases: TGTGCCAGCAGCCTACCGTCGACAGGGCCGAGGGAGCAGTACTTC.

The V call is TRBV7-9, the J call TRBJ1-2; D not resolved. The ends were cut back, 5 bases at V and 5 bases at J, with 18 bases in the middle. The germline CDR1 and CDR2 sequences are SEHNR and FQNEAQ (reference sequence). The CDR3 runs 15 residues. The CDR3 DNA reads TGTGCCAGCAGCCTTGGACGGGGAGCTGGTTATGGCTACACCTTC. This gives the protein CASSLGRGAGYGYTF.

The gene calls are TRBV2 and TRBJ2-6; TRBD1 is a possible D gene (5 bases). Trimming pared 4 bases from V and 0 bases from J, leaving 10 bases between. Germline V gene sequence: CDR1 SNHLY, CDR2 FYNNEI. CDR3 length equals 16 residues. This CDR3 is CASSGVRGSGANVLTF. In DNA, the CDR3 is TGTGCCAGCAGTGGAGTAAGGGGCTCTGGGGCCAACGTCCTGACTTTC.

The chain couples TRBV7-9 to TRBJ1-6, with TRBD1 identical over 7 bases. V was pared by 5 bases and J by 7 bases, with 8 bases of the junction left unmatched. This CDR3 has 15 amino acids. Germline lookup yields CDR1 SEHNR and CDR2 FQNEAQ (reference sequence). The CDR3 DNA follows: TGTGCCAGCAGCGCCCGGGACAGCGAAAATTCACCCCTCCACTTT. Its protein is CASSARDSENSPLHF.

This clone has just one count. The chain is built from TRBV28 and TRBJ1-2, with D possibly matching TRBD1 (5 bases). The CDR3 totals 17 residues. Germline CDR1 is MDHEN and CDR2 is SYDVKM. V was cut by 3 bases and J by 4 bases, with 21 bases left in between. CDR3 in DNA: TGTGCCAGCAGTTTCCCACGCGACAGCTTTTTGATCTATGGCTACACCTTC. Protein product: CASSFPRDSFLIYGYTF.

The rearrangement uses TRBV5-6 and TRBJ2-3; D possibly corresponds to TRBD2 (5 bases). Trimming took 2 bases from V and 2 from J, leaving 15 bases between them. Germline V lookup: CDR1 SGHDT, CDR2 YYEEEE. CDR3 size: 16 residues. The CDR3 DNA is TGTGCCAGCAGCTTCCGATCTTTCGGGGACACAGATACGCAGTATTTT. It translates to CASSFRSFGDTDTQYF.

The rearrangement uses TRBV5-1 and TRBJ1-2, with D possibly TRBD1 on 6 matching bases. The CDR3 totals 14 residues. Trimming removed 0 bases from V and 6 bases from J, with 12 bases in between. Germline CDR1 SGHRS, CDR2 YFSETQ. This CDR3 is CASSLGTEANGYTF. CDR3 DNA: TGCGCCAGCAGCTTGGGGACAGAGGCTAATGGCTACACCTTC. The full variable domain, its missing parts supplied by reference TRBV5-1 and TRBJ1-2, is KAGVTQTPRYLIKTRGQQVTLSCSPISGHRSVSWYQQTPGQGLQFLFEYFSETQRNKGNFPGRFSGRQFSNSRSEMNVSTLELGDSALYLCASSLGTEANGYTFGSGTRLTVV.

The sample holds one count of this clone. This sequence joins TRBV18 and TRBJ1-2, with 8 positions matching TRBD1. CDR3 length: 17 residues. V shed 0 bases, J shed 1 base, and the junction held 7 bases outside the gene matches. CDR1 and CDR2 from the germline V gene are KGHSH and LQKENI. CDR3 sequence reads: CASSPPPGQGLNYGYTF. The DNA of the CDR3 is TGTGCCAGCTCACCACCCCCCGGACAGGGCCTTAACTATGGCTACACCTTC. The full variable domain, rest sourced from reference TRBV18 and TRBJ1-2, is NAGVMQNPRHLVRRRGQEARLRCSPMKGHSHVYWYRQLPEEGLKFMVYLQKENIIDESGMPKERFSAEFPKEGPSILRIQQVVRGDSAAYFCASSPPPGQGLNYGYTFGSGTRLTVV.

The chain carries TRBV25-1 and TRBJ2-3; 8 bases match TRBD2. The CDR3 length is 14 residues. Germline values: CDR1 MGHDK, CDR2 SYGVNS. Trimming cost V 10 bases and J 2 bases; bases outside gene matches: 8. The CDR3 nucleotides read TGTGCCACCGGGGGGGAGTTAGACACAGATACGCAGTATTTT. It codes for CATGGELDTDTQYF.

V is TRBV11-3 and J is TRBJ2-3; weak D call: TRBD1 (6 bases). V shed 5 bases and J shed 7 bases, with 19 bases lying between them. The CDR3 is 15 amino acids. The germline gives CDR1 SGHNT, CDR2 YENEEA. CDR3 in DNA: TGTGCCAGCAGCCCCTTTGAGGGGGTCACGAATACGCAGTATTTT. Translation gives CASSPFEGVTNTQYF.

The chain has TRBV11-3 and TRBJ2-2; TRBD2 matches at 12 bases. V shed 5 bases and J 9 bases; nucleotides not matched to a gene: 10. Germline loops: CDR1 SGHNT, CDR2 YENEEA. The CDR3 totals 16 residues. CDR3 sequence (DNA): TGTGCCAGCAGCCCACTAGCGGGGGGCCCCCCCCGGGAGCTGTTTTTT. The encoded protein is CASSPLAGGPPRELFF.

The chain uses TRBV7-9 and TRBJ1-4; 7 bases agree with TRBD1. CDR1 and CDR2 (germline): SEHNR, FQNEAQ (reference sequence). V was clipped by 4 bases and J by 4 bases; unmatched bases: 6. This CDR3 is built from 15 residues. The CDR3 spells CASSYPQGFNEKLFF. For the CDR3, the DNA is TGTGCCAGCAGCTACCCACAGGGGTTTAATGAAAAACTGTTTTTT.

The chain couples TRBV7-9 to TRBJ1-1; D possibly corresponds to TRBD1 (5 bases). The CDR3 length is 13 residues. V was cut by 1 base and J by 7 bases, with 10 bases left in between. Germline assignment: CDR1 SEHNR and CDR2 FQNEAQ (reference sequence). DNA of the CDR3: TGTGCCAGCAGCTTAGTGGTAGGGGATGAAGCTTTCTTT. Its translation: CASSLVVGDEAFF.

This clone was seen only once. This rearrangement joins TRBV9 to TRBJ1-2; a possible D gene is TRBD1 (6 bases). Per germline, CDR1 SGDLS and CDR2 YYNGEE. The CDR3 has 13 residues. The V end was cut by 4 bases, the J end by 7 bases, with 14 bases between. Written as DNA, the CDR3 is TGTGCCAGCAGCTCCGGGACACAAGGTGGCTACACCTTC. Its translation is CASSSGTQGGYTF.

The J gene is TRBJ1-1, the V gene TRBV6-2 or TRBV6-3; D is ambiguous. Germline V gives CDR1 MNHEY, CDR2 SVGEGT. V lost 2 bases and J 0 bases, leaving 10 bases between the germline ends. This CDR3 is 15 amino acids long. CDR3 bases: TGTGCCAGCAGTTACGCGGGGTCTCTGAACACTGAAGCTTTCTTT. This gives the protein CASSYAGSLNTEAFF.

This chain links TRBV19 with TRBJ1-5; 7 nucleotides line up with TRBD1. V shed 3 bases, J shed 0 bases, and the junction held 8 bases outside the gene matches. The germline V gene encodes CDR1 LNHDA and CDR2 SQIVND (reference sequence). There are 17 residues in the CDR3. As DNA, the CDR3 is TGTGCCAGTAGTATGAGGGGGACAGCTAATAGCAATCAGCCCCAGCATTTT. It is translated as CASSMRGTANSNQPQHF.

This clone was observed a single time. The CDR3 is CASSQTDRFANYGYTF. The DNA of the CDR3 is TGTGCCAGCAGCCAAACGGACAGGTTCGCTAACTATGGCTACACCTTC. The chain has TRBV4-2 and TRBJ1-2, with 7 bases lining up with TRBD1. The CDR3 has 16 residues. Trimming cost V 2 bases and J 0 bases; bases outside gene matches: 6. Per the germline V gene, CDR1 is LGHNA and CDR2 is YNFKEQ.

The table lists this clone with a count of one. This chain joins TRBV11-1 and TRBJ2-1, with no clear D. This CDR3 region has 11 residues. V was clipped by 1 base and J by 8 bases, with 3 bases between them. CDR1 is SGHAT, CDR2 FQDESV, per germline (reference sequence). CDR3 protein: CASSLVDEQFF. The CDR3 coding sequence is TGTGCCAGCAGCTTAGTAGATGAGCAGTTCTTC. Variable domain in full (rest from reference TRBV11-1 and TRBJ2-1): EAEVAQSPRYKITEKSQAVAFWCDPISGHATLYWYRQILGQGPELLVQFQDESVVDDSQLPKDRFSAERLKGVDSTLKIQPAELGDSAMYLCASSLVDEQFFGPGTRLTVL.

V and J are TRBV29-1 and TRBJ1-2; TRBD1 aligns across 8 bases. The length of the CDR3 is 13 residues. With V trimmed by 3 bases and J by 7 bases, 7 bases remained unmatched. CDR1 and CDR2 from the germline V gene are SQVTM and ANQGSEA. The CDR3 coding sequence is TGCAGCGTTGACTGGACAGGGATAGGTGGCTACACCTTC. Protein sequence: CSVDWTGIGGYTF.

This clone was picked up a small number of times. V and J are TRBV29-1 and TRBJ1-1; no clear D. Germline CDR1 SQVTM, CDR2 ANQGSEA. V was shortened by 5 bases and J by 1 base, with 8 bases between the two germline ends. This CDR3 is 12 amino acids long. CDR3: CSVLQQNTEAFF. The CDR3 DNA is TGCAGCGTTTTACAGCAGAACACTGAAGCTTTCTTT.

The chain joins TRBV5-1 to TRBJ1-1, with a weak D call TRBD1 (5 bases). Looked up from germline, CDR1 is SGHRS and CDR2 is YFSETQ. The CDR3 extends over 13 amino acids. V lost 3 bases, J lost 7 bases, and 13 bases lay in between. This chain's CDR3 is CASSWVGEGEAFF. The DNA for the CDR3 is TGCGCCAGCAGCTGGGTAGGGGAGGGTGAAGCTTTCTTT.

The chain carries TRBV3-1 (or the pseudogene TRBV3-2) and TRBJ2-1; D unclear. CDR1 and CDR2 from the germline V gene are LGHDT and YNNKEL (reference sequence). The CDR3 extends over 13 amino acids. The ends were cut back, 4 bases at V and 3 bases at J, with 7 bases in the middle. CDR3 DNA: TGTGCCAGCAGCCCCCGTCTCTACAATGAGCAGTTCTTC. It codes for CASSPRLYNEQFF.

This sequence joins TRBV27 and TRBJ1-5, with D possibly TRBD1 on 5 matching bases. V lost 5 bases to trimming and J lost 7 bases, with 21 bases between them. Germline-derived CDR1 and CDR2 are MNHEY and SMNVEV (reference sequence). The CDR3 is made up of 16 amino acids. CDR3 loop: CASSPRSGRVDQPQHF. CDR3 sequence (DNA): TGTGCCAGCAGTCCACGGTCGGGCAGGGTCGACCAGCCCCAGCATTTT.

This clone was recorded once. The chain links TRBV4-1 to TRBJ2-1, with 10 bases aligning to TRBD2. The CDR3 has 18 residues. Germline V gene sequence: CDR1 MGHRA, CDR2 YSYEKL. V lost 4 bases and J lost 7; bases outside the gene matches: 16. The CDR3 DNA sequence: TGCGCCAGCAGCCCACTATCCTCCCTAGCGGGGGTTACTAATGAGCAGTTCTTC. Amino acid sequence: CASSPLSSLAGVTNEQFF.

This rearrangement joins TRBV3-1 (or the pseudogene TRBV3-2) to TRBJ1-3; D possibly corresponds to TRBD1 (5 bases). Trimming removed 3 bases from V and 3 bases from J, with 15 bases in between. The CDR3 spans 16 residues. CDR1 is LGHDT, CDR2 YNNKEL, per germline (reference sequence). The CDR3 bases are TGTGCCAGCAGCCAGGGAACAGGCCTGGGTGGAAACACCATATATTTT. Amino acids: CASSQGTGLGGNTIYF.

The chain employs TRBV11-2 and TRBJ1-1, with 10 bases identical to TRBD1. The CDR3 runs 15 residues. V shed 3 bases, J shed 4 bases, and the junction held 5 bases outside the gene matches. The V gene's germline CDR1 is SGHAT and CDR2 FQNNGV. The chain's CDR3 is CASSLAGTGVTEAFF. The CDR3 DNA is TGTGCCAGCAGCTTGGCCGGGACAGGGGTCACTGAAGCTTTCTTT.